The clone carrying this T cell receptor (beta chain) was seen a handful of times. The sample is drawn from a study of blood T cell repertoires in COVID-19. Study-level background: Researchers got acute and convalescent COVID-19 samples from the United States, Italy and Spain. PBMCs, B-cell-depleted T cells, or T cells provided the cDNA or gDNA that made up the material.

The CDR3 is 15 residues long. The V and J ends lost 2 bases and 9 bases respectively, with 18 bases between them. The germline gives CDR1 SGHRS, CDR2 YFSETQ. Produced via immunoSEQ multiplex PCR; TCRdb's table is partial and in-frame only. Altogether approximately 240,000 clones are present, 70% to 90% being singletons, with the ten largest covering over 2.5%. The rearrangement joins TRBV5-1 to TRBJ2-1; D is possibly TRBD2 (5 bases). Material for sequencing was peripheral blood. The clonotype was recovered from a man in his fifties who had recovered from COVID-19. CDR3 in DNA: TGCGCCAGCAGCTTCCCGGTGGCGGGTAAGGGTGAGCAGTTCTTC. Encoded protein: CASSFPVAGKGEQFF.